These 13 T cell receptor beta chains share one sample of origin, sequenced in a study of cytomegalovirus exposure and HLA in healthy donors. Researchers ran the PCR with 60 Vbeta and 13 Jbeta primers. Here immunoSEQ multiplex PCR was the method, and the copy in TCRdb shows in-frame clones only, minus some. The table lists hundreds of thousands of clones, around 76% of them singletons. The sample taken for sequencing was PBMCs. The receptors originated from a man between 40 and 49 years old in good health and CMV-seropositive.

A remark on this clone: At the DNA level, this CDR3 is encoded by other sequences in the same sample as well. The chain recombines TRBV30 with TRBJ1-5; D possibly corresponds to TRBD1 (6 bases). V lost 4 bases, J lost 1 base, and 8 bases lay in between. The CDR3 spans 13 residues. In germline, CDR1 is GTSNPN, CDR2 SVGIG (reference sequence). The CDR3 bases are TGTGCCTGGAATAGGGGGAGCAATCAGCCCCAGCATTTT. It translates to CAWNRGSNQPQHF. Looking up the rest from reference TRBV30 and TRBJ1-5 gives the full variable domain: SQTIHQWPATLVQPVGSPLSLECTVEGTSNPNLYWYRQAAGRGLQLLFYSVGIGQISSEVPQNLSASRPQDRQFILSSKKLLLSDSGFYLCAWNRGSNQPQHFGDGTRLSIL.

This clone was seen only a few times. The chain recombines TRBV25-1 with TRBJ1-1; D remains unclear. The V end was cut by 6 bases, the J end by 10 bases, with 18 bases between. Germline V gives CDR1 MGHDK, CDR2 SYGVNS. The CDR3 loop spans 13 amino acids. CDR3 coding DNA: TGTGCCAGCAGCCTACCGGACGGAGAGGGAGCTTTCTTT. Its protein product is CASSLPDGEGAFF.

The chain recombines TRBV6-5 with TRBJ2-7; 10 bases fit TRBD1. CDR3 length: 15 residues. Germline V CDR1 and CDR2: MNHEY, SVGAGI. The junction had 8 bases not matched to a gene; V was cut back by 2 bases and J by 7 bases. The DNA of the CDR3 is TGTGCCAGCAGTTACGGAGGGACAGGGGTCTTGGAGCAGTACTTC. It translates to CASSYGGTGVLEQYF.

This clone occurred once. J is TRBJ1-1 and V is TRBV2, with D unclear. The CDR3 sequence is 15 residues long. The germline gives CDR1 SNHLY, CDR2 FYNNEI. Deletions cut 6 bases from V and 1 base from J, with 15 bases between. The CDR3 protein is CASRRPEDGNTEAFF. For the CDR3, the DNA is TGTGCCAGCAGACGACCCGAGGATGGGAACACTGAAGCTTTCTTT.

This clone was detected only once. This chain connects TRBV4-1 to TRBJ2-3; D gene unclear. Deletions cut 0 bases from V and 1 base from J, with 5 bases between. This CDR3 contains 14 residues. Germline CDR1 is MGHRA and CDR2 is YSYEKL. The DNA of the CDR3 is TGCGCCAGCAGCCAAGACGGTCGCACAGATACGCAGTATTTT. Its translation: CASSQDGRTDTQYF.

The chain links TRBV6-5 to TRBJ2-7, with a tentative D call TRBD1 (5 bases). The V gene lost 6 bases and the J gene lost 0 bases, with 12 bases spanning the gap. Germline assignment: CDR1 MNHEY and CDR2 SVGAGI. CDR3 length: 14 amino acids. CDR3 protein: CASRATGFSYEQYF. DNA of the CDR3: TGTGCCAGCAGAGCAACAGGTTTCTCCTACGAGCAGTACTTC.

In its sample, this clone was seen once. The CDR3 is CASSQSSRQGGIHGYTF. The CDR3 DNA reads as TGCGCCAGCAGCCAAAGCTCCAGGCAGGGCGGTATACATGGCTACACCTTC. The chain recombines TRBV4-1 with TRBJ1-2, with TRBD1 as a possible D gene (5 bases). Per the germline V gene, CDR1 is MGHRA and CDR2 is YSYEKL. Trimming removed 2 bases from V and 6 bases from J, with 22 bases in between. CDR3 size: 17 residues.

This chain connects TRBV30 to TRBJ2-1, with 10 nucleotides matching TRBD1. CDR3 length: 15 residues. Germline V gene data show CDR1 as GTSNPN and CDR2 as SVGIG (reference sequence). V dropped 4 bases and J dropped 7; count of bases not matched to a gene: 10. The CDR3 here is CAWNRKGQGNNEQFF. Written as DNA, the CDR3 is TGTGCCTGGAACCGGAAGGGACAGGGGAATAATGAGCAGTTCTTC.

The chain is built from TRBV19 and TRBJ1-1, with a weak D call TRBD1 (6 bases). Germline V gives CDR1 LNHDA, CDR2 SQIVND (reference sequence). V was pared by 5 bases and J by 1 base, with 11 bases between. This CDR3 has 14 residues. As DNA, the CDR3 is TGTGCCAGTAGTCCCGGGACAACGAACACTGAAGCTTTCTTT. Protein sequence: CASSPGTTNTEAFF.

The table lists this clone with a count of one. The rearrangement uses TRBV27 and TRBJ2-7; TRBD2 matches 8 bases. Germline CDR1 is MNHEY and CDR2 is SMNVEV (reference sequence). This CDR3 contains 14 residues. V gave up 7 bases and J gave up 5 bases; unmatched junction bases: 10. The CDR3 DNA follows: TGTGCCAGCACCGCTTCAGCGGGAGTGAACGAGCAGTACTTC. Protein sequence: CASTASAGVNEQYF.

The gene calls are TRBV13 and TRBJ2-3; 10 bases match TRBD1. Germline CDR1 PRHDT, CDR2 FYEKMQ (reference sequence). Trimming took 3 bases from V and 6 from J; bases not matched to a gene: 12. The CDR3 length is 17 residues. In DNA form, the CDR3 reads TGTGCCAGCAGCTTCCCGCCGGGACAGGGGAACAGCGATACGCAGTATTTT. This translates into CASSFPPGQGNSDTQYF.

A word on this clone: Sequence at one end of the junction differs from germline and may be a read error. V usage is TRBV7-7 and J usage is TRBJ1-3, with 11 bases lining up with TRBD1. The germline gives CDR1 SSHAT, CDR2 FNYEAQ (reference sequence). The CDR3 has 15 amino acids. For the CDR3, the DNA is TGTGCTAGCAGCTTAGGGACAGGGGGTGAAAACACCATATATTTT. It encodes CASSLGTGGENTIYF.

The chain uses TRBV10-1 and TRBJ2-1; 9 bases line up with TRBD2. Germline V gives CDR1 WNHNN, CDR2 SYGVQD (reference sequence). The V and J ends lost 0 bases and 8 bases, in that order; junction bases with no gene match: 5. This CDR3 is built from 15 residues. The CDR3 reads CASSESGGRADEQFF. The CDR3 DNA sequence: TGCGCCAGCAGTGAGTCCGGCGGGAGGGCCGATGAGCAGTTCTTC.